This T cell receptor (beta chain) was recorded in a study of blood T cell repertoires in COVID-19. In the study overall: The origin of the acute and convalescent COVID-19 samples was the United States, Italy and Spain.

This table comes from immunoSEQ multiplex PCR, and its TCRdb copy is limited to in-frame clones, with some not included. The data contain around 310,000 clones, roughly 89% of them singletons. Looked up from germline, CDR1 is LNHDA and CDR2 is SQIVND (reference sequence). V dropped 3 bases and J dropped 8 bases, with 11 bases sitting between them. This CDR3 comprises 14 residues. J is TRBJ1-6 and V is TRBV19; D is unresolved. Sequencing was carried out using PBMCs or T cells enriched from blood (not recorded which). The sequence derives from a woman aged 25 to 39 who had recovered from COVID-19. CDR3 region: CASSMSTDYSPLHF. The CDR3 DNA reads as TGTGCCAGTAGTATGTCCACTGATTATTCACCCCTCCACTTT.